This record looks at one T cell receptor beta chain sequence and its context. This sample was taken from a study of blood T cell repertoires in COVID-19. Study-wide background: COVID-19 samples collected from the United States, Italy and Spain covered acute and convalescent phases. The cDNA or gDNA used as material had been derived from T cells, B-cell-depleted T cells, or PBMCs.

Some clones are missing from TCRdb's copy, which holds only in-frame ones; the method was immunoSEQ multiplex PCR. The repertoire holds 350,000 or so clones, with 88% as singletons. Cohorts were based on clinical histories the participants reported. Contact with a PCR-confirmed or clinician-diagnosed COVID-19 case occurred within 2 weeks of entry. The clonotype originates from a woman in her twenties or thirties who had been exposed to COVID-19. Sequencing input: PBMCs or T cells enriched from blood (not recorded which).

DNA of the CDR3: TGTGCCAGCACGTACGGGGAAAGGGGCTACACCTTC. This sequence encodes CASTYGERGYTF. The V gene is TRBV19, the J gene TRBJ1-2; D remains ambiguous. Germline CDR1 and CDR2: LNHDA and SQIVND (reference sequence). Trimming left V 9 bases short and J 8 bases short, with 16 bases between. The CDR3 extends over 12 amino acids. Using reference TRBV19 and TRBJ1-2 for the parts outside the CDR3, the full variable domain is DGGITQSPKYLFRKEGQNVTLSCEQNLNHDAMYWYRQDPGQGLRLIYYSQIVNDFQKGDIAEGYSVSREKKESFPLTVTSAQKNPTAFYLCASTYGERGYTFGSGTRLTVV.